This T cell receptor beta chain was documented in a study of OX40 agonist ivuxolimab in advanced cancers. Across the whole study: Patients were dosed intravenously with ivuxolimab at 0.01 to 10 mg/kg every 2 weeks.

The repertoire was sequenced with immunoSEQ multiplex PCR; TCRdb's copy has only in-frame clones and lacks some. The sample carries over 50,000 clones, about 91% recorded once. The CDR3 extends over 13 amino acids. Germline loops: CDR1 SNHLY, CDR2 FYNNEI. V lost 5 bases to trimming and J lost 8 bases, with 12 bases between them. This clone was recorded only once. This TCR was sampled from an adult with an advanced solid tumor such as melanoma, head and neck, liver or kidney cancer. V and J are TRBV2 and TRBJ1-4; D might be TRBD1 (6 bases). Sequences were derived from CD4+ or CD8+ T cells sorted from blood, sampled in a trial of the OX40 agonist ivuxolimab. The CDR3 is CASSPGVGEKLFF. The CDR3 DNA is TGTGCCAGCAGTCCAGGGGTTGGAGAAAAACTGTTTTTT.